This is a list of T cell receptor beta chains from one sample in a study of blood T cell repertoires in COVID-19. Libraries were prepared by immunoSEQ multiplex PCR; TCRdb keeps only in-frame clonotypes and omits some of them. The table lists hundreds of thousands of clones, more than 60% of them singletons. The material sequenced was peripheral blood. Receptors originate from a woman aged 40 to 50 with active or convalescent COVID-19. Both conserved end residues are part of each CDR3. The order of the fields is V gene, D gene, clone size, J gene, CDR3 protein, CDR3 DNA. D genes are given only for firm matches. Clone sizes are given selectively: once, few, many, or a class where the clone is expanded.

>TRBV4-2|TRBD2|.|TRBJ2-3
CASSQDPASGGAGDTQYF
TGTGCCAGCAGCCAAGATCCCGCTAGCGGGGGGGCAGGAGATACGCAGTATTTT
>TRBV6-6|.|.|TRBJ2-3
CASSYSRGAGTDTQYF
TGTGCCAGCAGTTACTCTCGGGGGGCGGGCACAGATACGCAGTATTTT
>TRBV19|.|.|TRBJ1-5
CASSRGVGQPQHF
TGTGCCAGTAGTCGCGGGGTAGGCCAGCCCCAGCATTTT
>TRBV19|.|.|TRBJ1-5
CASSFQQGSGNQPQHF
TGTGCCAGTAGTTTCCAACAGGGAAGTGGCAATCAGCCCCAGCATTTT
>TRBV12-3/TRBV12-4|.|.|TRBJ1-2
CASRRENYGYTF
TGTGCTAGTAGACGGGAGAACTATGGCTACACCTTC
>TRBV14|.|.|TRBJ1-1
CASSQDLYNDQAFF
TGTGCCAGCAGCCAAGATCTCTATAACGATCAAGCTTTCTTT
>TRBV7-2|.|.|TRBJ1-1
CASSLARQTEAFF
TGTGCCAGCAGCTTAGCGCGGCAGACTGAAGCTTTCTTT
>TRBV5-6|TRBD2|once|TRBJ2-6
CASSLTGRLVGANVLTF
TGTGCCAGCAGCTTGACCGGGAGGTTAGTTGGGGCCAACGTCCTGACTTTC
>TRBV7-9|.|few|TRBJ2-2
CASSSTANTGELFF
TGTGCCAGCAGCTCGACAGCGAACACCGGGGAGCTGTTTTTT
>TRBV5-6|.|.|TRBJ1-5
CASSPGYNQPQHF
TGTGCCAGCAGCCCGGGATACAATCAGCCCCAGCATTTT
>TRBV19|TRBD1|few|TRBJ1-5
CASSQQGYSNQPQHF
TGTGCCAGTAGCCAACAGGGGTATAGCAATCAGCCCCAGCATTTT
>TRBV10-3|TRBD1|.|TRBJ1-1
CAISPGQGVTEAFF
TGTGCCATCAGCCCAGGACAGGGTGTCACTGAAGCTTTCTTT
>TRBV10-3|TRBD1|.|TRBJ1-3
CAITTTGGEGNTIYF
TGTGCCATCACTACAACAGGGGGCGAGGGAAACACCATATATTTT
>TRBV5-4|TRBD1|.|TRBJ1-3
CASSLAGGGLSSGNTIYF
TGTGCCAGCAGCTTGGCCGGAGGGGGCCTTAGCTCTGGAAACACCATATATTTT
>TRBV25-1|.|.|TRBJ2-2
CASSGTDTGELFF
TGTGCCAGCAGTGGGACAGACACCGGGGAGCTGTTTTTT
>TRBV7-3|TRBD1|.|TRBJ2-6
CASSSLGTANSGANVLTF
TGTGCCAGCAGCTCCCTTGGGACAGCGAACTCTGGGGCCAACGTCCTGACTTTC
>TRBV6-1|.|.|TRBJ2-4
CASSDLGDIQYF
TGTGCCAGCAGTGATTTGGGAGACATTCAGTACTTC
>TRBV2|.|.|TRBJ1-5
CASRTGTHSNQPQHF
TGTGCCAGCAGAACCGGGACACATAGCAATCAGCCCCAGCATTTT
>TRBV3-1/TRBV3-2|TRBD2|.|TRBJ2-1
CASSQYATSGGPDNEQFF
TGTGCCAGCAGCCAATACGCGACTAGCGGGGGGCCTGACAATGAGCAGTTCTTC
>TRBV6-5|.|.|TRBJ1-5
CASRPLRGGSQPQHF
TGTGCCAGCAGACCACTAAGGGGGGGGAGTCAGCCCCAGCATTTT
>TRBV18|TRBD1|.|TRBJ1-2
CASSPRTGANYGYTF
TGTGCCAGCTCACCGCGGACAGGGGCTAACTATGGCTACACCTTC
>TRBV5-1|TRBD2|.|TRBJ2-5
CASSSTSGEKTQYF
TGCGCCAGCAGCTCGACTAGCGGGGAGAAGACCCAGTACTTC
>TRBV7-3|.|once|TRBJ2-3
CASSWYPRSDTQYF
TGTGCCAGCAGCTGGTATCCGCGTTCAGATACGCAGTATTTT
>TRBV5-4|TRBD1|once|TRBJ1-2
CASSPGGSLGYTF
TGTGCCAGCAGCCCAGGGGGCAGTCTCGGCTACACCTTC
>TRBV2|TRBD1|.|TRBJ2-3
CASSGTGSADTQYF
TGTGCCAGTTCCGGGACAGGATCGGCAGATACGCAGTATTTT
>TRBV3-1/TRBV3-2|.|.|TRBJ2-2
CASHLTGQNTGELFF
TGTGCCAGCCATCTGACAGGACAGAACACCGGGGAGCTGTTTTTT
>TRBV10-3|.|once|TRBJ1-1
CAIKITDRNTEAFF
TGTGCCATCAAAATCACGGACAGGAACACTGAAGCTTTCTTT
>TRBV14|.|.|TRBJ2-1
CASSQDRSTQFF
TGTGCCAGCAGCCAAGATCGGAGTACGCAGTTCTTC